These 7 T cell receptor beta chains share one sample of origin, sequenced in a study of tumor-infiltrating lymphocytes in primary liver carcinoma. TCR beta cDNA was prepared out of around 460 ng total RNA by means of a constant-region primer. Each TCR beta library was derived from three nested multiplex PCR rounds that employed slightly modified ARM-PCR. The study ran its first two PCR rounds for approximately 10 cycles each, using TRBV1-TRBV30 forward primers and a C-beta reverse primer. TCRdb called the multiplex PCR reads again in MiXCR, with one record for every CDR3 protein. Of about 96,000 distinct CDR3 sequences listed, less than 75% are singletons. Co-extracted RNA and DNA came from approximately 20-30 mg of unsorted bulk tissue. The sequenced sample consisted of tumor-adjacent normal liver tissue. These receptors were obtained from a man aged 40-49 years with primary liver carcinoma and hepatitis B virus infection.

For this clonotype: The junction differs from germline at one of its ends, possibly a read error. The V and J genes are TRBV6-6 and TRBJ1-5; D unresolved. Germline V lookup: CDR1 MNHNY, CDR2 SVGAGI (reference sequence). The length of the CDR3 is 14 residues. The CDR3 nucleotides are TGTACCAGCAGTGTGGACGGTAGCAATCAGCCCCAGCATTTT. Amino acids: CTSSVDGSNQPQHF.

CDR3 nucleotides: TGTGCCAGCAATTCGGAGGGAGGGAAGCAGTTCTTC. Its translation: CASNSEGGKQFF. This chain joins TRBV28 and TRBJ2-1, with TRBD2 identical over 7 bases. CDR1 is MDHEN, CDR2 SYDVKM, per germline. With V trimmed by 7 bases and J by 11 bases, 8 bases remained unmatched. This CDR3 contains 12 residues.

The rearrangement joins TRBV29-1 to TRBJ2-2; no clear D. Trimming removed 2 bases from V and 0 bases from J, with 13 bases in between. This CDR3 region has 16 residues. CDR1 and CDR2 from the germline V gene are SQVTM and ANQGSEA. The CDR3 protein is CSVEIGGVANTGELFF. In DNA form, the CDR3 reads TGCAGCGTTGAAATTGGTGGGGTAGCGAACACCGGGGAGCTGTTTTTT.

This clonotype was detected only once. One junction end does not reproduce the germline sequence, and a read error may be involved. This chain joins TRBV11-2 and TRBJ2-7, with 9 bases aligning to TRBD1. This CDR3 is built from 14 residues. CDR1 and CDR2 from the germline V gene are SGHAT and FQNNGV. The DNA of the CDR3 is TGTGCCAGCAGATTAGGGACAGGGTGGTACGAGCACTACTTC. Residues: CASRLGTGWYEHYF.

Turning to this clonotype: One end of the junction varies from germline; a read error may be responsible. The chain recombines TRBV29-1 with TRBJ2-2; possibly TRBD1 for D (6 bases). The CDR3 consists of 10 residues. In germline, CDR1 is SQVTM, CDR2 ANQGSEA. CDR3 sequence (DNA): TGCTGCGTGGGGCAGGGGAAACTGTTTTTT. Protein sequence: CCVGQGKLFF.

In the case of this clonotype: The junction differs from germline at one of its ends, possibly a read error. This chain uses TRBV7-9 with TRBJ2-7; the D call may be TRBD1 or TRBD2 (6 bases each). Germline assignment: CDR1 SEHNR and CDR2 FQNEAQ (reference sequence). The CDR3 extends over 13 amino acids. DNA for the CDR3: TGTGCCAGCAGCTCGGACGGGGGACACGGGCAGTGCTTC. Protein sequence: CASSSDGGHGQCF.

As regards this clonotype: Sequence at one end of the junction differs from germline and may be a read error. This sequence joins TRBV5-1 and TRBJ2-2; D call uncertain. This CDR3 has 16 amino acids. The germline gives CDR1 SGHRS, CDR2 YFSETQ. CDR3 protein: CVSSFRTRENTWELFF. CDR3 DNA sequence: TGCGTCAGCAGCTTCCGCACTCGCGAGAACACCTGGGAGCTGTTTTTT.